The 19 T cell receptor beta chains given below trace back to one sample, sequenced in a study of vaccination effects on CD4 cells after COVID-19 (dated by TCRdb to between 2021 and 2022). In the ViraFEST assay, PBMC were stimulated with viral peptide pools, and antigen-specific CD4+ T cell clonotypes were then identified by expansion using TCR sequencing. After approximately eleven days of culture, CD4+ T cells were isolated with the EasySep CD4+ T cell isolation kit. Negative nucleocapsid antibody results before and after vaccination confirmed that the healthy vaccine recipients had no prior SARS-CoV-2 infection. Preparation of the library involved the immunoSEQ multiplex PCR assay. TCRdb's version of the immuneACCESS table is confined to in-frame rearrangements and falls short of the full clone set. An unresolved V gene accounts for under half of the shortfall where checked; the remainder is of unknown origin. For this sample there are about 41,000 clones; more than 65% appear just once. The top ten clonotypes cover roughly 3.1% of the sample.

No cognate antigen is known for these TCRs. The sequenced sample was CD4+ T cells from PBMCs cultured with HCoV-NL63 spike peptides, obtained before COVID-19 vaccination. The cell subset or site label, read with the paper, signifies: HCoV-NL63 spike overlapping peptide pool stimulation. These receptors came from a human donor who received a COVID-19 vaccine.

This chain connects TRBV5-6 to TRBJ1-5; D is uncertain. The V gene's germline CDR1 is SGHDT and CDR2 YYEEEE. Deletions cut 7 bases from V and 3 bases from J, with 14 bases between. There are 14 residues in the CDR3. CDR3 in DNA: TGTGCCAGCTCATCCGCTGGATTCAATCAGCCCCAGCATTTT. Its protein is CASSSAGFNQPQHF.

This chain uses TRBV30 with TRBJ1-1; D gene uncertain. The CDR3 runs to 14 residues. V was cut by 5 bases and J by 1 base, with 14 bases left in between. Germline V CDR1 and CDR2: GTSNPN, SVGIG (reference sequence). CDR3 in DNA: TGTGCCTGGGGCATGGTTGCAGCGAACACTGAAGCTTTCTTT. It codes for CAWGMVAANTEAFF.

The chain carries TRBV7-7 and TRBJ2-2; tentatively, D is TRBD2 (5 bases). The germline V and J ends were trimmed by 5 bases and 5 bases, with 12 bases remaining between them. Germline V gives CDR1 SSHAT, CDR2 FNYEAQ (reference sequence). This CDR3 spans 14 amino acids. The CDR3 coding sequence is TGTGCCAGCAGCGATCGGACTCGGACCGGGGAGCTGTTTTTT. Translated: CASSDRTRTGELFF.

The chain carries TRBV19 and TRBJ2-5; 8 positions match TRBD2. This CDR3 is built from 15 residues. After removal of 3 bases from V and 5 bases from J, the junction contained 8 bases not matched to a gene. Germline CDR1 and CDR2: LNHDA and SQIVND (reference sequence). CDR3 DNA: TGTGCCAGTAGTATCTCCGGGGGGGCCCGGGAGACCCAGTACTTC. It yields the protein CASSISGGARETQYF.

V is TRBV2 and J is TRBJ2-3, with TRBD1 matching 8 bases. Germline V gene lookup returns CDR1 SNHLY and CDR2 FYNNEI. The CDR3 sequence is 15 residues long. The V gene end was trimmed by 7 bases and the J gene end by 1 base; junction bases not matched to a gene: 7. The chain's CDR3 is CASTNGQGGTDTQYF. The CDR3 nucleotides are TGTGCCAGCACCAACGGACAGGGAGGCACAGATACGCAGTATTTT.

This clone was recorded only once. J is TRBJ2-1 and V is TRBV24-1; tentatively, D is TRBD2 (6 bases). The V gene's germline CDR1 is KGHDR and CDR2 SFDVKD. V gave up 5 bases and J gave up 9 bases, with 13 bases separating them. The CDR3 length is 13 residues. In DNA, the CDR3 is TGTGCCACCAGTGGTCCCGGGACTGGTGAGCAGTTCTTC. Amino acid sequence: CATSGPGTGEQFF.

The CDR3, as DNA: TGTGCCAGCAGCGAGAGGAATGAGCAGTTCTTC. This translates into CASSERNEQFF. The chain joins TRBV4-2 to TRBJ2-1; D remains ambiguous. V gave up 5 bases and J gave up 7 bases, with 6 bases separating them. Germline CDR1 and CDR2: LGHNA and YNFKEQ. CDR3 length: 11 residues.

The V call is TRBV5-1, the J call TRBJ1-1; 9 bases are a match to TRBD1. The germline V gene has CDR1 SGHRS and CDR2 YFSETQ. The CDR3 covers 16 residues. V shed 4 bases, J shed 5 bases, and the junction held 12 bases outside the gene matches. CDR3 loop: CASSPNPGQGGTEAFF. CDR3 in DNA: TGCGCCAGCAGCCCTAACCCGGGACAGGGTGGGACTGAAGCTTTCTTT.

CDR3 bases: TGCAGCGTTGAAAGCCCCGGGGGAGCGGTAGCTTTCTTT. Protein: CSVESPGGAVAFF. V is TRBV29-1 and J is TRBJ1-1; D is perhaps TRBD1 (5 bases). CDR3 length: 13 residues. V was cut by 2 bases and J by 10 bases, with 17 bases left in between. Germline loops: CDR1 SQVTM, CDR2 ANQGSEA.

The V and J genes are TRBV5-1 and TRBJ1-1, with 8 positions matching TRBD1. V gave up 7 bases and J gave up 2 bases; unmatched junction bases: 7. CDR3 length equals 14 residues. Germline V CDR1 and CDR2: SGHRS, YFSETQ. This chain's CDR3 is CASGQTGGNTEAFF. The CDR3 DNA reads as TGCGCCAGCGGCCAAACAGGGGGAAACACTGAAGCTTTCTTT.

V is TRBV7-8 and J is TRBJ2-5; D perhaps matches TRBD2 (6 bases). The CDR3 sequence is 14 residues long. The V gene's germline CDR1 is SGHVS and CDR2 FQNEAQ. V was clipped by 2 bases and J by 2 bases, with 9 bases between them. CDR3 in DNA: TGTGCCAGCAGCTTACGACGGGGGCAAGAGACCCAGTACTTC. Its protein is CASSLRRGQETQYF.

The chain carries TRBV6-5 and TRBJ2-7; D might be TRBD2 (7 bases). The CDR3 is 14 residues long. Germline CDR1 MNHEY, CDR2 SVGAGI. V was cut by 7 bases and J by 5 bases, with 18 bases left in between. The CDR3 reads CASTQGGALNEQYV. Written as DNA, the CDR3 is TGTGCCAGCACCCAAGGGGGGGCGCTCAACGAGCAGTACGTC.

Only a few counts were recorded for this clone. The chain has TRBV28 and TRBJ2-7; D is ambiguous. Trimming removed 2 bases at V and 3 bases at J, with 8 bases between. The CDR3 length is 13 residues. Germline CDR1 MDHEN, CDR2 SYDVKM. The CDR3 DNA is TGTGCCAGCAGTTTAGCGTCTGTCTACGAGCAGTACGTC. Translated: CASSLASVYEQYV.

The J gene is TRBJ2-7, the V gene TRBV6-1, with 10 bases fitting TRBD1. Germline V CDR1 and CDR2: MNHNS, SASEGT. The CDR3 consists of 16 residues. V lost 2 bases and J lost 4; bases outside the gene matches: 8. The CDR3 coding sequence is TGTGCCAGCAGTGAAATCGTGGGACAGGGGTGGTACGAGCAGTACGTC. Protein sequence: CASSEIVGQGWYEQYV.

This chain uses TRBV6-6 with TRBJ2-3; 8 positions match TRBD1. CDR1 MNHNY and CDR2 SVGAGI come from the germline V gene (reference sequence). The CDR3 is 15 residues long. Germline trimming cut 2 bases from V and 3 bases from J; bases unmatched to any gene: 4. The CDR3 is CASSYRDRGTDTQYF. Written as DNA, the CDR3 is TGTGCCAGCAGTTACCGAGACAGGGGAACAGATACGCAGTATTTT.

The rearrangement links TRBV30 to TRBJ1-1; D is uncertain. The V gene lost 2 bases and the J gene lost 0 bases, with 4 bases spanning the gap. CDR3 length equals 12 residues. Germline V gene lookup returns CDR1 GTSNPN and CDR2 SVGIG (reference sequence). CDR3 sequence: CAWSLLNTEAFF. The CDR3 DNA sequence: TGTGCCTGGAGTTTGTTGAACACTGAAGCTTTCTTT.

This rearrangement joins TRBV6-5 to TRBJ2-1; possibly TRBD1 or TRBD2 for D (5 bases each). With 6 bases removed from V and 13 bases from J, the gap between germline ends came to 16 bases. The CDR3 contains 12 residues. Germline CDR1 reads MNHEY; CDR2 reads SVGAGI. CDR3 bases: TGTGCCAGCAGCCGGGACCGGGTAACTCAGTTCTTC. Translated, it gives CASSRDRVTQFF.

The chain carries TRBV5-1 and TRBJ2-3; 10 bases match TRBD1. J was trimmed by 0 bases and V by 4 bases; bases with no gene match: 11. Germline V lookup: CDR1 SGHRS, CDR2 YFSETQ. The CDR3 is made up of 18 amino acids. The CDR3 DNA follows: TGCGCCAGCAGCCTCCGGGACAGGGGACCCCCTAGCACAGATACGCAGTATTTT. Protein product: CASSLRDRGPPSTDTQYF.

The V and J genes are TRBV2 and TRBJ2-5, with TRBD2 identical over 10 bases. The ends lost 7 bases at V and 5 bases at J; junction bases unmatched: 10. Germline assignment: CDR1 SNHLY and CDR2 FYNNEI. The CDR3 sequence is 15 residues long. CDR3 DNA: TGTGCCAGCACCGAGAGCGGGGGGGCGGGGGAGACCCAGTACTTC. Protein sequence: CASTESGGAGETQYF.